This entry concerns a single T cell receptor (beta chain). Its antigen target is currently unknown. No per-base quality is available; no much larger clone lies one base away. The data are from a study of T cell changes during pregnancy in multiple sclerosis (dated by TCRdb to about 2019). Concerning the study at large: In women with multiple sclerosis, the researchers looked at how the T cell repertoire shifted as pregnancy progressed.

The CDR3 sequence holds 13 residues, the cysteine and phenylalanine included. Only the CDR3 DNA is retained, 39 bases long and in frame from the first base. V lost 5 bases and J lost 0 bases; the stretch between them is 7 bases long. The germline V gene encodes CDR1 SGHVS and CDR2 FNYEAQ. Library preparation employed the immunoSEQ multiplex PCR assay. In TCRdb, the immuneACCESS table is reduced to in-frame sequences with V and J assigned. These tables do not hold every clone; where another copy was compared, an unresolved V gene accounts for under half, and the others remain unexplained. For this sample there are around 67,000 clones; around 90% appear just once. The ten largest account for more than 8% of the sample.

This sequence uses TRBV7-6 and TRBJ1-1; a confident D gene designation cannot be given. The receptor's source is a female donor in good health, enrolled as a control in a pregnancy study. Here the sequenced sample was peripheral blood, taken after pregnancy. The DNA sequence is TGTGCCAGCAGCGCAGACTTGAACACTGAAGCTTTCTTT. The resulting protein is CASSADLNTEAFF.